Listed below are T cell receptor beta chains from one sample, sequenced in a study of blood T cells in healthy people across ages. TCRdb called the 5' RACE reads again in MiXCR, with one record for every CDR3 protein. This sample has 1.5 million to 2 million distinct CDR3 sequences, with 25% to 30% found just once. Specimen: blood. Receptors were obtained from a woman in her twenties or thirties in good health. CDR3s leave out the opening cysteine and the closing phenylalanine or tryptophan. Each record gives: V gene, clone size, J gene, CDR3 length, CDR3 protein. Where a row states a size, it is once, few, many or the class of an expanded clone; other rows omit it.

v_call: TRBV7-9; clone_size: few; j_call: TRBJ2-7; cdr3_length: 13; cdr3_aa: ASSLRRTRDYEQY
v_call: TRBV5-6; clone_size: once; j_call: TRBJ2-5; cdr3_length: 12; cdr3_aa: ASSFFQRGETQY
v_call: TRBV5-1; clone_size: once; j_call: TRBJ2-7; cdr3_length: 13; cdr3_aa: ASSLGESRSYEQY
v_call: TRBV4-1; clone_size: many; j_call: TRBJ2-1; cdr3_length: 13; cdr3_aa: ASSQVGGSNNEQF
v_call: TRBV7-2; clone_size: -; j_call: TRBJ2-5; cdr3_length: 13; cdr3_aa: ASSVGIAGGETQY
v_call: TRBV18; clone_size: -; j_call: TRBJ1-5; cdr3_length: 12; cdr3_aa: ARRQSWGNQPQH
v_call: TRBV6-1; clone_size: -; j_call: TRBJ2-7; cdr3_length: 15; cdr3_aa: ASRPTPWRGSSYEQY
v_call: TRBV6-6; clone_size: -; j_call: TRBJ1-2; cdr3_length: 13; cdr3_aa: ASSSGRGLWYGYT
v_call: TRBV6-2/TRBV6-3; clone_size: many; j_call: TRBJ2-7; cdr3_length: 11; cdr3_aa: ASSYGEAGEQY
v_call: TRBV12-3/TRBV12-4; clone_size: -; j_call: TRBJ1-2; cdr3_length: 11; cdr3_aa: ASSLGRQNGYT
v_call: TRBV7-9; clone_size: -; j_call: TRBJ1-2; cdr3_length: 11; cdr3_aa: ASSLVGNNGYT
v_call: TRBV7-2; clone_size: once; j_call: TRBJ2-1; cdr3_length: 12; cdr3_aa: ASSPQAAYNEQF
v_call: TRBV15; clone_size: -; j_call: TRBJ2-7; cdr3_length: 11; cdr3_aa: ATSSLYPYEQY
v_call: TRBV12-3/TRBV12-4; clone_size: -; j_call: TRBJ2-5; cdr3_length: 10; cdr3_aa: ASTATSVAQY
v_call: TRBV2; clone_size: few; j_call: TRBJ1-1; cdr3_length: 9; cdr3_aa: ASSEEGLAF
v_call: TRBV4-1; clone_size: -; j_call: TRBJ1-1; cdr3_length: 14; cdr3_aa: ASRQSNWGKNTEAF
v_call: TRBV7-9; clone_size: -; j_call: TRBJ2-7; cdr3_length: 14; cdr3_aa: ASSPWGGHDSYEQY
v_call: TRBV6-5; clone_size: -; j_call: TRBJ2-3; cdr3_length: 15; cdr3_aa: ASSYSSTPRGADTQY